This entry features one T cell receptor beta chain sequence. This clone has more than one count but fewer than ten. Its antigen is currently not known. Base qualities are not at hand, and no much larger clone is one base apart. This same CDR3 is encoded by further DNA sequences in the sample. From its cysteine to its phenylalanine, the CDR3 spans 16 amino acids. Kept here is only the CDR3 DNA, which spans 48 bases and is read in frame from base 1. Taken from the germline V gene, the CDR1 and CDR2 loops are MDHEN and SYDVKM. Trimming removed 6 bases from V and 2 bases from J; the gene matches leave 4 bases unexplained. A single peripheral blood draw of approximately 120 mL on average was collected from each donor into heparinised tubes. Using a panel that included CD45RO, CCR7, CD25, CD127, CD95 and CD27, naive, central memory, regulatory and stem cell-like memory CD4+ T cells were sorted on a BD FACSAria II. All sorted populations exceeded 95% purity. PBMCs were separated immediately by Lymphoprep density gradient centrifugation and were stained directly, without being cultured. So that batch effects would be minimized, each experiment stained and sorted samples in pairs, pairing one healthy donor with one patient.

The data were taken from a study of beta chain features in type 1 diabetes (dated by TCRdb to the late 2010s). Notes on the research overall: Mean age, gender distribution, total cell number and subset yield did not differ between patients and healthy donors. A total of some 110 million sorted cells were examined across all samples, and a strong correlation was observed between cell number per subset and RNA yield. In the study, recently diagnosed type 1 diabetes patients and matched healthy donors were compared on the TCRB repertoires of their sorted circulating CD4+ T cell subsets. Regulatory and stem cell-like memory subsets were isolated from only 8 patients and roughly eight healthy donors, whereas naive and central memory subsets came from all 30 or so donors. Results the study describes overall, beyond this receptor: PCR might favor shorter templates, but patient and control samples were amplified and corrected together, so any skew would affect both groups equally. Because cDNA was sequenced instead of genomic DNA, highly expressing activated cells could be over-represented, though the groups showed no difference in activation or CD3 levels. A moderate but significant shortening of TCRB CDR3 length was observed in type 1 diabetes patients in all four CD4+ subsets. HLA sub-analyses involved small numbers of individuals, so any influence of HLA type on TCRB rearrangement remained unresolved. Naive, central memory and regulatory TCRB repertoires appeared more similar among patients than among healthy donors. Patients with type 1 diabetes made fewer insertions and deleted more nucleotides at VDJ recombination sites, implying thymic rearrangement abnormalities.

All of the isolated RNA was reverse transcribed with the High Capacity cDNA Reverse Transcription Kit, so expressed TCRB transcripts were sequenced. Deep immunoSEQ sequencing was performed on naive, central memory and regulatory T cell samples, with an average of about 4 million total reads per sample. Sorted cells were lysed in RLT buffer and RNA was extracted with DNase-treated RNeasy Micro or Mini kits, depending on cell number. To prevent cross-contamination, each cell subset was processed individually, whereas patient and healthy donor samples were processed jointly. Using the immunoSEQ multiplex PCR, TCRB sequences were amplified from cDNA into 87-bp fragments spanning the CDR3 region. Sequencing of the amplicons was performed on the Illumina HiSeq platform. Per the authors' processing: PCR bias was corrected computationally using synthetic template baselines, and reads within Hamming distance 2 were collapsed, with unmergeable singletons discarded. Reads were aligned against IMGT so that V, D and J genes, CDR3 length and insertions or deletions at six rearrangement sites could be assigned. Within each subset, clonotype counts were normalized to sorted cell number, after which true diversity and Gini coefficients were computed with the tcR R package. The overlap coefficient, calculated on TCRB nucleotide sequences, was used to measure repertoire sharing. TCRdb's version of the immuneACCESS table is confined to in-frame rearrangements and falls short of the full clone set. An unresolved V gene accounts for under half of the shortfall where checked; the remainder is of unknown origin. V and J calls and clone size are those listed in that table; D and trimming were worked out from the DNA. A total of about 150,000 clones appear in this sample, just over 9% of them only once. The ten largest account for about 0.68% of the sample.

Recombination connected TRBV28 to TRBJ2-1; 13 middle bases align to TRBD2. The sequence came from a man aged 18 to 30 in good health. Sequenced sample: central memory CD4+ T cells from blood. The nucleotide sequence is TGTGCCAGCAGCGCGACTAGCGGGGGGCCCTACAATGAGCAGTTCTTC. Translated, it gives CASSATSGGPYNEQFF.